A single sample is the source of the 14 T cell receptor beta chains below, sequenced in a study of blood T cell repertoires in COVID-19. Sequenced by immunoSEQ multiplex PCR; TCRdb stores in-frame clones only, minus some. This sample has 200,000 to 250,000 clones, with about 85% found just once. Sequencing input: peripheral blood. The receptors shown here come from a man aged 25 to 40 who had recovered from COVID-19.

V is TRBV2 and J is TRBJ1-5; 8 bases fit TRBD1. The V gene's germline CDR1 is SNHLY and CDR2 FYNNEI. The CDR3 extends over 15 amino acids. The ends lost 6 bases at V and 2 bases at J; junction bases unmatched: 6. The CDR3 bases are TGTGCCAGCAGCGGTCAGGGGGCAGGCAATCAGCCCCAGCATTTT. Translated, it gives CASSGQGAGNQPQHF.

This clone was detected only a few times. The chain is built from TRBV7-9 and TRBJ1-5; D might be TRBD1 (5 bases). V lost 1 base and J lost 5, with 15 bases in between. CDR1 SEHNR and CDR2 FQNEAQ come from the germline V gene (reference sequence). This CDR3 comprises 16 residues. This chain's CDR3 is CASSLDGGIPHQPQHF. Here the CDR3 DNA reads TGTGCCAGCAGCTTAGACGGGGGGATCCCTCATCAGCCCCAGCATTTT.

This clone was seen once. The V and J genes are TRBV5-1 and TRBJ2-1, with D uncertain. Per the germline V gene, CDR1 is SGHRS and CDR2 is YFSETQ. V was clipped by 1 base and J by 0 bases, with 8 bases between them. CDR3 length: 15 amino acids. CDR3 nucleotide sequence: TGCGCCAGCAGCTTGACCGCGGCCTCCTACAATGAGCAGTTCTTC. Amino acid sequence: CASSLTAASYNEQFF.

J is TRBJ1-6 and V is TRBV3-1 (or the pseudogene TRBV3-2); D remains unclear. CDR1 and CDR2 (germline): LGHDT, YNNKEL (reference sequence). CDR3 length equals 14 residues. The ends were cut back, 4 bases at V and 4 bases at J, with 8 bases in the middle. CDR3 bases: TGTGCCAGCAGCCGTCGGGGTTATAATTCACCCCTCCACTTT. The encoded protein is CASSRRGYNSPLHF.

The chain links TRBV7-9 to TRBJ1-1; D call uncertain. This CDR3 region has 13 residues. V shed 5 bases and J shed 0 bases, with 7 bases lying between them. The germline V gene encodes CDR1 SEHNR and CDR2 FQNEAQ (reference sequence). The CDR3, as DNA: TGTGCCAGCAGCCGGGGAATGAACACTGAAGCTTTCTTT. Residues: CASSRGMNTEAFF.

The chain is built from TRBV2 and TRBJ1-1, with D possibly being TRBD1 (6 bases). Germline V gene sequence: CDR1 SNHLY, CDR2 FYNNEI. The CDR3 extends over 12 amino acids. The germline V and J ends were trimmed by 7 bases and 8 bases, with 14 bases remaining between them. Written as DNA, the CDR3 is TGTGCCAGCACCGTACAGGGTATGGAAGCTTTCTTT. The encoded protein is CASTVQGMEAFF.

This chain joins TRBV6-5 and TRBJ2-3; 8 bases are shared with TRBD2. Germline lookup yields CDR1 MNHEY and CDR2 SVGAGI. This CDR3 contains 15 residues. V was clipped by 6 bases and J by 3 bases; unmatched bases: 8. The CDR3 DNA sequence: TGTGCCAGCAGAACCAGCGGGGGTAGGACAGATACGCAGTATTTT. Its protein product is CASRTSGGRTDTQYF.

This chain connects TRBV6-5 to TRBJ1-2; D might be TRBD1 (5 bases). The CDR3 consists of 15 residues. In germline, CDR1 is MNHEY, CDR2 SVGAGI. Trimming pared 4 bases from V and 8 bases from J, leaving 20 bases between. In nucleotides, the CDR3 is TGTGCCAGCAGTTCCAGGGTGGTGCGGTTTAAGGGCTACACCTTC. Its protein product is CASSSRVVRFKGYTF.

CDR3 sequence reads: CASSGILVWGVQETQYF. CDR3 bases: TGTGCCAGCAGCGGGATCCTTGTTTGGGGGGTCCAAGAGACCCAGTACTTC. V usage is TRBV28 and J usage is TRBJ2-5; D may be TRBD2 (6 bases). Germline CDR1 MDHEN, CDR2 SYDVKM. The CDR3 is 17 amino acids. V was cut by 6 bases and J by 1 base, with 21 bases left in between.

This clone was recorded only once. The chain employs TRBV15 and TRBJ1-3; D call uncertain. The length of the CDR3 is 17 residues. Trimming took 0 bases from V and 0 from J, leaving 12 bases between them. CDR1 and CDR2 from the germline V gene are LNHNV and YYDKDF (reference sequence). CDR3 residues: CATSRDHNRRSGNTIYF. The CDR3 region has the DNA TGTGCCACCAGCAGAGATCATAACAGACGCTCTGGAAACACCATATATTTT. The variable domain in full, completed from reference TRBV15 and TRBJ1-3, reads DAMVIQNPRYQVTQFGKPVTLSCSQTLNHNVMYWYQQKSSQAPKLLFHYYDKDFNNEADTPDNFQSRRPNTSFCFLDIRSPGLGDTAMYLCATSRDHNRRSGNTIYFGEGSWLTVV.

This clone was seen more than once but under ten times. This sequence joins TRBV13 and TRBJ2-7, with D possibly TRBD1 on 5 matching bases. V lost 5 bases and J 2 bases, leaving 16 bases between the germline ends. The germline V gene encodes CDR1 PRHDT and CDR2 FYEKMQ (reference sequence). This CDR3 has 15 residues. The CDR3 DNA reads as TGTGCCAGCAGCCTCAGGGCTATCAGGGCCTACGAGCAGTACTTC. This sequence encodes CASSLRAIRAYEQYF.

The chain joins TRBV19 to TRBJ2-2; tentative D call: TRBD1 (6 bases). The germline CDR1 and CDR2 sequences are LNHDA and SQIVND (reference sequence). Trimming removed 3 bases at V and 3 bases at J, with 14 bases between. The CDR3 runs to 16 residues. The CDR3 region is CASSIGRGLDTGELFF. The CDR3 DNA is TGTGCCAGTAGTATTGGCAGGGGCCTGGACACCGGGGAGCTGTTTTTT. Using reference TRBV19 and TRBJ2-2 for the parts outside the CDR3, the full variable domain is DGGITQSPKYLFRKEGQNVTLSCEQNLNHDAMYWYRQDPGQGLRLIYYSQIVNDFQKGDIAEGYSVSREKKESFPLTVTSAQKNPTAFYLCASSIGRGLDTGELFFGEGSRLTVL.

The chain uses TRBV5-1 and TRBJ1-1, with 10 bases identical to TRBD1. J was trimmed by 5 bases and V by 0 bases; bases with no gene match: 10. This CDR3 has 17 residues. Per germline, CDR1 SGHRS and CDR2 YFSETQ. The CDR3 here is CASSLGQGAKGETEAFF. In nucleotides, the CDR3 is TGCGCCAGCAGCTTGGGACAGGGGGCTAAGGGTGAGACTGAAGCTTTCTTT.

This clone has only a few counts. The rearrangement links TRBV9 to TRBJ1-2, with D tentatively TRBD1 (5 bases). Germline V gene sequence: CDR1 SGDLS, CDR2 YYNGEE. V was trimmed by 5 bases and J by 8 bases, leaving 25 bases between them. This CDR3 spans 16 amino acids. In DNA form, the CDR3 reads TGTGCCAGCAGGTCGCCTTTGGGGGGGTCTGGGGACGGCTACACCTTC. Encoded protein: CASRSPLGGSGDGYTF.